In its sample, the clone carrying this TCR beta chain ranks as medium-sized. Its antigen remains unknown. This CDR3 is built from 15 residues. The germline V gene encodes CDR1 SGHDT and CDR2 YYEEEE. V was pared by 4 bases and J by 6 bases, with 3 bases of the junction left unmatched. This sample stems from a study of spatial heterogeneity in lung cancer. Study-level points and caveats: The number of expanded tumor alpha and beta chains correlated with mutation number.

One entry per CDR3 protein, called by TCRdb with MiXCR from the 5' RACE reads. The sample lists about 21,000 distinct CDR3 sequences, around 2.8% occurring once. This sample's time point: sample taken at primary tumor resection. The study sequenced unsorted whole RNA from tumor, nontumor lung or frozen PBMC. The chain combines TRBV5-6 with TRBJ2-2; 13 bases agree with TRBD2. The sequencing here drew on lung tumor tissue, taken at surgery. The origin of this receptor is a male donor with early-stage non-small cell lung cancer. DNA of the CDR3: TGTGCCAGCAGCCTGGGACTAGCGGGATCCGGGGAGCTGTTTTTT. This sequence encodes CASSLGLAGSGELFF.